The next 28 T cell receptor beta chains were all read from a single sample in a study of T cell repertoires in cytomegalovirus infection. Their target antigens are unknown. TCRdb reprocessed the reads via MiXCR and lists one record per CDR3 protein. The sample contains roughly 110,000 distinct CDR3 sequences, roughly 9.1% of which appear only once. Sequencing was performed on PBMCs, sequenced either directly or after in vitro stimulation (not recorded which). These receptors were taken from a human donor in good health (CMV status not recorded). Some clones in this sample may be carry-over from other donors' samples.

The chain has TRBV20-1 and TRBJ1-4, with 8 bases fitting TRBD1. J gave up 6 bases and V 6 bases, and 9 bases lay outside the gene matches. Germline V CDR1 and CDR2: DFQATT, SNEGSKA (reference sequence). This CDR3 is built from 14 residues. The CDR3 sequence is CSASRTGLDEKLFF. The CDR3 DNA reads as TGCAGTGCCTCTAGGACAGGGTTAGATGAAAAACTGTTTTTT.

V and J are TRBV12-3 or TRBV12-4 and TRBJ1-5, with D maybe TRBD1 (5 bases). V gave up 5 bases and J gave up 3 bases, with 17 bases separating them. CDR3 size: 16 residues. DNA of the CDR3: TGTGCCAGCAGTCCGACCCGCCGGGGCCACAATCAGCCCCAGCATTTT. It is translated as CASSPTRRGHNQPQHF.

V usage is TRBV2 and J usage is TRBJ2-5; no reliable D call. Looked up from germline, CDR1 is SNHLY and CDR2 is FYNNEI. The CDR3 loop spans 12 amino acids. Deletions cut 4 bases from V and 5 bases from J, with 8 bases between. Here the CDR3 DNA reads TGTGCCAGCAGTGCCAGGTCGGAGACCCAGTACTTC. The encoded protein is CASSARSETQYF.

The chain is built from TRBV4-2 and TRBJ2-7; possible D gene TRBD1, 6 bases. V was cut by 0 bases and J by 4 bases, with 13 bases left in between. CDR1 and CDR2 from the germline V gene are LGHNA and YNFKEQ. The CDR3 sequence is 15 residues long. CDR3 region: CASSQDGQSIYEQYF. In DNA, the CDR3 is TGTGCCAGCAGCCAAGACGGACAGTCCATTTACGAGCAGTACTTC.

The CDR3: CASSLVSGSYEQYF. CDR3 nucleotides: TGTGCCAGCAGCTTAGTGTCTGGGTCCTACGAGCAGTACTTC. V and J are TRBV7-9 and TRBJ2-7, with unresolved D. Germline V gene lookup returns CDR1 SEHNR and CDR2 FQNEAQ (reference sequence). The CDR3 totals 14 residues. V dropped 1 base and J dropped 1 base, with 8 bases sitting between them.

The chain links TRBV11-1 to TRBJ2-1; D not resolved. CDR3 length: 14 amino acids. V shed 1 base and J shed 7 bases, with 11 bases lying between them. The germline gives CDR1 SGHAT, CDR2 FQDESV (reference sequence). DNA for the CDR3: TGTGCCAGCAGCTTAGACGGGCTTAAGAATGAGCAGTTCTTC. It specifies CASSLDGLKNEQFF.

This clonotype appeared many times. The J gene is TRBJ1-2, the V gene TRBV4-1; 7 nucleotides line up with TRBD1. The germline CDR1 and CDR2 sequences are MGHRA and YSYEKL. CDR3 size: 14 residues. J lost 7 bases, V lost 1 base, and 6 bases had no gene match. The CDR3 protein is CASSQVDRVGGYTF. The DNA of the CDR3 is TGCGCCAGCAGCCAAGTCGACAGGGTGGGTGGCTACACCTTC.

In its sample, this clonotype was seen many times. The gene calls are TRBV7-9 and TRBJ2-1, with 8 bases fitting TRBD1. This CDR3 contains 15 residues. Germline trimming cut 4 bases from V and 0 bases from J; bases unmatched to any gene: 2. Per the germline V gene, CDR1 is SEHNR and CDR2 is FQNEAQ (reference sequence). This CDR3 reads CASSSGGPSYNEQFF. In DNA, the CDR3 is TGTGCCAGCAGCTCAGGGGGCCCCTCCTACAATGAGCAGTTCTTC.

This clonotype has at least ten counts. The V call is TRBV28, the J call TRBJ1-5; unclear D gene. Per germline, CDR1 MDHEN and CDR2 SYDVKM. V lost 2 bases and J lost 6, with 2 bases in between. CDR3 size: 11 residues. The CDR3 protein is CASSLGQPQHF. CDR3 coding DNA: TGTGCCAGCAGTTTAGGTCAGCCCCAGCATTTT.

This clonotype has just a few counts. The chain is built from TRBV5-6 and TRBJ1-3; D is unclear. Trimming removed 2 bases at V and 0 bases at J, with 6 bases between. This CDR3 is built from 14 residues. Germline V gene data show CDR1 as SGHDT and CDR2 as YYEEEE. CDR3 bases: TGTGCCAGCAGCTTTACGGACTCTGGAAACACCATATATTTT. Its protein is CASSFTDSGNTIYF.

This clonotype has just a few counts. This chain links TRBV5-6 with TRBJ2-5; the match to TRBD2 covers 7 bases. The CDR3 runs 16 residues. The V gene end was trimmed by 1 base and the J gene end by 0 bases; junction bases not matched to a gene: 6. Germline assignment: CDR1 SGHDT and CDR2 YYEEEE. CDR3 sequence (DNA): TGTGCCAGCAGCTTGTCGGCTAGCGGTTACCAAGAGACCCAGTACTTC. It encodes CASSLSASGYQETQYF.

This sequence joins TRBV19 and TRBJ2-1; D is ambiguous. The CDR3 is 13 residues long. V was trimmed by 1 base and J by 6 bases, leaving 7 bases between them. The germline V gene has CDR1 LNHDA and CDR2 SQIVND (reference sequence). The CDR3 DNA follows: TGTGCCAGTAGTATAGCACTACTCAATGAGCAGTTCTTC. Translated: CASSIALLNEQFF.

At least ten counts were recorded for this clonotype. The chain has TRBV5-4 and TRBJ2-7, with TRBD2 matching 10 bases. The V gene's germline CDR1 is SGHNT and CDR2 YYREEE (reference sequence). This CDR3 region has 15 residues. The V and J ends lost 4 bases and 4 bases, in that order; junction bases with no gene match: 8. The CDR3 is CASSPAGLARYEQYF. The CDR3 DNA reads TGTGCCAGCAGCCCGGCGGGACTAGCGAGGTACGAGCAGTACTTC.

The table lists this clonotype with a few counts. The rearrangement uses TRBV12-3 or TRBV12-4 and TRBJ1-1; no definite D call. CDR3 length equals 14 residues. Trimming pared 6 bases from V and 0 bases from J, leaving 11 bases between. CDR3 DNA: TGTGCCAGCAGCATCAGGCGGGTGAACACTGAAGCTTTCTTT. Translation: CASSIRRVNTEAFF.

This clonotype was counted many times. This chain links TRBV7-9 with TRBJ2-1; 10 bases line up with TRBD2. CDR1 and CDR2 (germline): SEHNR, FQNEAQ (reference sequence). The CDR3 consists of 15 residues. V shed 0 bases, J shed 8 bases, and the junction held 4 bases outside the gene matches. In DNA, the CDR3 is TGTGCCAGCAGCTTAGCGGGACTAGCGAGCGATGAGCAGTTCTTC. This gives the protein CASSLAGLASDEQFF.

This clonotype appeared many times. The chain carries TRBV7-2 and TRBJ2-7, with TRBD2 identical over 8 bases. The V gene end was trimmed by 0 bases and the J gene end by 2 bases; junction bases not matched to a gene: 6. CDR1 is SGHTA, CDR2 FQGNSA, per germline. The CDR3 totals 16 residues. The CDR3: CASSLAAGGHPYEQYF. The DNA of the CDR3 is TGTGCCAGCAGCTTAGCGGCGGGAGGACACCCCTACGAGCAGTACTTC. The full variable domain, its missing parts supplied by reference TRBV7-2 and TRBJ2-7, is GAGVSQSPSNKVTEKGKDVELRCDPISGHTALYWYRQSLGQGLEFLIYFQGNSAPDKSGLPSDRFSAERTGGSVSTLTIQRTQQEDSAVYLCASSLAAGGHPYEQYFGPGTRLTVT.

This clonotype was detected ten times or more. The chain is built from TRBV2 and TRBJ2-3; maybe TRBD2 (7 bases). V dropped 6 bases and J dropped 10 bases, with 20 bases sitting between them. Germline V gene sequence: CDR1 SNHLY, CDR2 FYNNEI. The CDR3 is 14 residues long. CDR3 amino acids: CASRGGLRQLSQYF. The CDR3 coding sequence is TGTGCCAGCAGAGGGGGACTACGACAGTTGTCGCAGTATTTT.

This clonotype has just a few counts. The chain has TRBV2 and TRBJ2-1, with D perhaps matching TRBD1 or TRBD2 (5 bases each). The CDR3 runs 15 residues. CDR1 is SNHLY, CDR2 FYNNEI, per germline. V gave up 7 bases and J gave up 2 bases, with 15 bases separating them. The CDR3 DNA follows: TGTGCCAGCAAAGGGACCACCGGTACCTACAATGAGCAGTTCTTC. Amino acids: CASKGTTGTYNEQFF.

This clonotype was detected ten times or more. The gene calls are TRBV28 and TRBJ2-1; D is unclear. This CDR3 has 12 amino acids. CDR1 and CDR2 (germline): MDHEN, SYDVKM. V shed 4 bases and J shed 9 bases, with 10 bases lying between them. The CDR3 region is CASSSPAFEQFF. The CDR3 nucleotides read TGTGCCAGCAGTTCCCCGGCTTTTGAGCAGTTCTTC.

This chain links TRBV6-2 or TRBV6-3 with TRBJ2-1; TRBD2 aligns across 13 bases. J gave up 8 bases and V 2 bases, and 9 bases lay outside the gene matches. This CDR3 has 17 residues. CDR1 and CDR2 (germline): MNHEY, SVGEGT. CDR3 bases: TGTGCCAGCAGTTACCCCCCTGGACTAGCGGGAGTCTATGAGCAGTTCTTC. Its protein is CASSYPPGLAGVYEQFF.

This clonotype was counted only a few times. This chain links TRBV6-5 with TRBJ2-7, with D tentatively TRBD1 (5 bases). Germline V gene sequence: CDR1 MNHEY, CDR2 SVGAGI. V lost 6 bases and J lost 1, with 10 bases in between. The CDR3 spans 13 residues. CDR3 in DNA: TGTGCCAGCAGAGGGGTGAGGTCCTACGAGCAGTACTTC. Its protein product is CASRGVRSYEQYF.

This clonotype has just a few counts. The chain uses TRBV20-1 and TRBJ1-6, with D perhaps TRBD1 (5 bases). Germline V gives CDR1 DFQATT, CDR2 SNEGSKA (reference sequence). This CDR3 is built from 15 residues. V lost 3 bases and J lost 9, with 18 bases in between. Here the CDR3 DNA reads TGCAGTGCTAGGCCCTCTCAGGGTGACGGTTCACCCCTCCACTTT. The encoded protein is CSARPSQGDGSPLHF.

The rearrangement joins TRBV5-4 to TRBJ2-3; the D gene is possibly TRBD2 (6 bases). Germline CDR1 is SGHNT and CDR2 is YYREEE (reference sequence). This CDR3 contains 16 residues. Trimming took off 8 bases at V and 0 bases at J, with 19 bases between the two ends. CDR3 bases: TGTGCCAGTTCGAGGATTGGGGAGGTTAGCACAGATACGCAGTATTTT. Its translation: CASSRIGEVSTDTQYF. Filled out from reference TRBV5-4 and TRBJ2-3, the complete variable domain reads ETGVTQSPTHLIKTRGQQVTLRCSSQSGHNTVSWYQQALGQGPQFIFQYYREEENGRGNFPPRFSGLQFPNYSSELNVNALELDDSALYLCASSRIGEVSTDTQYFGPGTRLTVL.

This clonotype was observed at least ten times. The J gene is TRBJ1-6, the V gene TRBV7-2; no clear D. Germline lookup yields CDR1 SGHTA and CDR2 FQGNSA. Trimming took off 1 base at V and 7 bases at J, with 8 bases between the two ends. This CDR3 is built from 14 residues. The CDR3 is CASSLGSRNSPLHF. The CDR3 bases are TGTGCCAGCAGCTTAGGATCACGGAATTCACCCCTCCACTTT. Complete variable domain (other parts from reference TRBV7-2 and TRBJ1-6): GAGVSQSPSNKVTEKGKDVELRCDPISGHTALYWYRQSLGQGLEFLIYFQGNSAPDKSGLPSDRFSAERTGGSVSTLTIQRTQQEDSAVYLCASSLGSRNSPLHFGNGTRLTVT.

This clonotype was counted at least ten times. The CDR3: CASSSVAGAYNEQFF. CDR3 bases: TGTGCCAGCAGCAGTGTAGCGGGAGCCTACAATGAGCAGTTCTTC. The V call is TRBV7-6, the J call TRBJ2-1, with 9 bases aligning to TRBD2. The germline gives CDR1 SGHVS, CDR2 FNYEAQ. V was pared by 5 bases and J by 2 bases, with 4 bases of the junction left unmatched. The CDR3 consists of 15 residues.

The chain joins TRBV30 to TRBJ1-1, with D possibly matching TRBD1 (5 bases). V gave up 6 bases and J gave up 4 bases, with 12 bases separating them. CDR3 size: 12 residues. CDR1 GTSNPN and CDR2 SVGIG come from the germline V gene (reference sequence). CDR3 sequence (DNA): TGTGCCTGCTCTCATAGGGGCACTGAAGCTTTCTTT. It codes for CACSHRGTEAFF.

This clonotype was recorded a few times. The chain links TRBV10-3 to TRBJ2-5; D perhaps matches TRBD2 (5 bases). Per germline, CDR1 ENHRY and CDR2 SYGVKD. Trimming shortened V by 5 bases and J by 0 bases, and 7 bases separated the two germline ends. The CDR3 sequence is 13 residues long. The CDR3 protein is CAISSGYQETQYF. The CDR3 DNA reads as TGTGCCATCAGTTCGGGGTACCAAGAGACCCAGTACTTC.

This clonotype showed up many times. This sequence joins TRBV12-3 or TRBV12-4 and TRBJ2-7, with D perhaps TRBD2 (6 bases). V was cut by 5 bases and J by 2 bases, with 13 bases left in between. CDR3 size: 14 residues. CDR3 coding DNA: TGTGCCAGCAGTCCGAAGCGGGCGACCTACGAGCAGTACGTC. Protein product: CASSPKRATYEQYV.